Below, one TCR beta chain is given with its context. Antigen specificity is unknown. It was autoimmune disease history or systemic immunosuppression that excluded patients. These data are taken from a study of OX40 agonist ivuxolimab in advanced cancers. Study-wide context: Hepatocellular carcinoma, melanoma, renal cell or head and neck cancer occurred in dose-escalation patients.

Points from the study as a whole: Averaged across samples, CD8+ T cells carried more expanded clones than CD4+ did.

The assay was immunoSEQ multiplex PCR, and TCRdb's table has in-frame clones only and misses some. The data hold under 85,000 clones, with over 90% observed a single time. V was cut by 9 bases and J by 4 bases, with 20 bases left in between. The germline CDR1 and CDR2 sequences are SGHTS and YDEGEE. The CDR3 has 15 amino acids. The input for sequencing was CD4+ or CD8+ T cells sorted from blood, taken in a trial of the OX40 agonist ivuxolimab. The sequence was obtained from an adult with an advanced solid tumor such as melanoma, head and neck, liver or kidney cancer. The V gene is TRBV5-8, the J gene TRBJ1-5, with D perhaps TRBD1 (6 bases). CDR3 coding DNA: TGTGCCACTACAATCTCAGGGGCGACGAATCAGCCCCAGCATTTT. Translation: CATTISGATNQPQHF.